The clone carrying this T cell receptor beta chain was detected only a few times. Antigen: not known. The junction differs from germline at one of its ends, possibly a read error. This specimen belongs to a study of OX40 agonist ivuxolimab in advanced cancers. Notes on the study in general: CD4+ and CD8+ T cells in blood underwent clonal expansion by week 6 at 0.1 to 3.0 mg/kg. Relative to CD4+, CD8+ T cells held more expanded clones on average.

Here immunoSEQ multiplex PCR was the method, and the copy in TCRdb shows in-frame clones only, minus some. The sample has more than 55,000 clones, over 75% seen once; the top ten hold roughly 11%. This sequence originates from an adult with an advanced solid tumor such as melanoma, head and neck, liver or kidney cancer. The sequenced sample was CD4+ or CD8+ T cells sorted from blood, obtained in a trial of the OX40 agonist ivuxolimab.

DNA for the CDR3: TGCGCCAGCAGCGAAGACAGGTGGGGGTTTGGGACAGATACGCAGTATTTT. Protein sequence: CASSEDRWGFGTDTQYF. This chain joins TRBV4-3 and TRBJ2-3, with D perhaps TRBD1 (6 bases). The CDR3 length is 17 residues. Germline loops: CDR1 LGHNA, CDR2 YSLEER.